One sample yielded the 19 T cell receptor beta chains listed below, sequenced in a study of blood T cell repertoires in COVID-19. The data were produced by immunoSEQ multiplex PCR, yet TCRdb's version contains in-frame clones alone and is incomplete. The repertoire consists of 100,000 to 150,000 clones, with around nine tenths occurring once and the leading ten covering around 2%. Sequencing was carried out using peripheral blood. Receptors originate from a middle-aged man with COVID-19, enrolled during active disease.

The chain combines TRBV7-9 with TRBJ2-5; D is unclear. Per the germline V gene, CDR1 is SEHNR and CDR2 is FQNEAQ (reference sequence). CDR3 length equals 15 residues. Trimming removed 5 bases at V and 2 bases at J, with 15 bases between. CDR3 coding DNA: TGTGCCAGCAGCCCCTCGAGGCACCTTCAAGAGACCCAGTACTTC. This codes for CASSPSRHLQETQYF.

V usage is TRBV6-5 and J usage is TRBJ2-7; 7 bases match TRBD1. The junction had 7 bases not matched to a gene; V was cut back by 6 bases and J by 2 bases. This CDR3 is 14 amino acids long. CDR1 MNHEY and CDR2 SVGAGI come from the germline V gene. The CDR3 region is CASSRDRRAYEQYV. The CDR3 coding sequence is TGTGCCAGCAGCCGGGACAGACGAGCCTACGAGCAGTACGTC.

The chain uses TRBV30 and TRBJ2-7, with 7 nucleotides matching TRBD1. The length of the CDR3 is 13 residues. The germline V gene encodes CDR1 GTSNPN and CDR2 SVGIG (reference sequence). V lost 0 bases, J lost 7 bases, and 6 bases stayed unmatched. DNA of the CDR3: TGTGCCTGGAGTGTACAGGGGCAGCGGGAGCAGTACGTC. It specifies CAWSVQGQREQYV.

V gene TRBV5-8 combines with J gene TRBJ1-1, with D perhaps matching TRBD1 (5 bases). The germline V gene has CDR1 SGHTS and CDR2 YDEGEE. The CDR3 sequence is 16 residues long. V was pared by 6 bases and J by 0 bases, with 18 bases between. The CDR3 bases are TGTGCCAGCACCCGACAGCCGGGCGCTATGAACACTGAAGCTTTCTTT. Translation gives CASTRQPGAMNTEAFF.

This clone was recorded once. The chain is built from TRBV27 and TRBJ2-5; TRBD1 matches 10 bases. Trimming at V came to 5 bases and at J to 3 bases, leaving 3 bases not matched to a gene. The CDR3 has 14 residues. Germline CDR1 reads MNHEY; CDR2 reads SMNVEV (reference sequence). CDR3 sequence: CASSRGQGKETQYF. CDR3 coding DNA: TGTGCCAGCAGTAGGGGACAGGGGAAAGAGACCCAGTACTTC.

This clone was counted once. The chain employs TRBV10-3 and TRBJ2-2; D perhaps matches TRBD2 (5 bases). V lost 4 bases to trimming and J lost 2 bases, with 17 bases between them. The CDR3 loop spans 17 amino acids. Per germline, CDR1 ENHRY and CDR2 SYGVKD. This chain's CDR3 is CAISVRENSGNTGELFF. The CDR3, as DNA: TGTGCCATCAGTGTTAGGGAAAACAGCGGAAACACCGGGGAGCTGTTTTTT.

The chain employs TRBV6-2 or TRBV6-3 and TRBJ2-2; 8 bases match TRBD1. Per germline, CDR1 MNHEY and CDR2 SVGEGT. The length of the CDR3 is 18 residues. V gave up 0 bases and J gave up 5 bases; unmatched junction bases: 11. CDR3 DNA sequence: TGTGCCAGCAGTTACTCGAATCTTGGCAGGGGGCAAACCGGGGAGCTGTTTTTT. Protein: CASSYSNLGRGQTGELFF.

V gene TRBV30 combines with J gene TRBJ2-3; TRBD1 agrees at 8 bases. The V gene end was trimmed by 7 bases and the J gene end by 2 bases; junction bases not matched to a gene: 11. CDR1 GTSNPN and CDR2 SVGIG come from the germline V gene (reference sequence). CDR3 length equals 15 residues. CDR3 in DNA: TGTGCCTCCACTTTCCGGGACAGGAACACAGATACGCAGTATTTT. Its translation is CASTFRDRNTDTQYF.

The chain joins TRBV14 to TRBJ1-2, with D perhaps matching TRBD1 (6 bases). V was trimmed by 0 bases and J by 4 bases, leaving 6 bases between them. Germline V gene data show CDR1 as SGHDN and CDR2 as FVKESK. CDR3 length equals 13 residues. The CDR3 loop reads CASSQDRGYGYTF. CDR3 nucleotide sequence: TGTGCCAGCAGCCAAGACAGGGGCTATGGCTACACCTTC.

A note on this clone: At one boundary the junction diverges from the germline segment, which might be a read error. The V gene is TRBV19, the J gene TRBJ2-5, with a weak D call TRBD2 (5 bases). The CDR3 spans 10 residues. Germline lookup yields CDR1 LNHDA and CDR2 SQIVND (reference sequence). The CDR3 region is CPGKGETQYF. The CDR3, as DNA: TGCCCGGGAAAAGGAGAGACCCAGTACTTC.

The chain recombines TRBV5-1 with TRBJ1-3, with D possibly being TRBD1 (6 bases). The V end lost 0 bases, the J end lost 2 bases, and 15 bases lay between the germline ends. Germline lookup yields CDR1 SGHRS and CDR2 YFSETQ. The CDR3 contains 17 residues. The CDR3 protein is CASSLGMSGGPGNTIYF. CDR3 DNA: TGCGCCAGCAGCTTGGGAATGAGCGGGGGGCCTGGAAACACCATATATTTT. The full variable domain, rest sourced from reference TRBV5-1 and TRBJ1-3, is KAGVTQTPRYLIKTRGQQVTLSCSPISGHRSVSWYQQTPGQGLQFLFEYFSETQRNKGNFPGRFSGRQFSNSRSEMNVSTLELGDSALYLCASSLGMSGGPGNTIYFGEGSWLTVV.

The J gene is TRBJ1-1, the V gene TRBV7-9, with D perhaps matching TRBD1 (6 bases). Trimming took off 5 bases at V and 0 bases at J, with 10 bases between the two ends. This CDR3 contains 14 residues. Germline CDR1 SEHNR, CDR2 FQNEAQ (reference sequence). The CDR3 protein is CASSPDSLNTEAFF. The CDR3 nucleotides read TGTGCCAGCAGCCCGGACAGCTTGAACACTGAAGCTTTCTTT.

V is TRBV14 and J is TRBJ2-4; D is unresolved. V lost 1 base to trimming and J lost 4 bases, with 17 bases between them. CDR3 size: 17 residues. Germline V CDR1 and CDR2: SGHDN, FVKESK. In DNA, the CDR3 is TGTGCCAGCAGCCAAGCCCCCCCTAGTTCCGGGAAAAACATTCAGTACTTC. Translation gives CASSQAPPSSGKNIQYF.

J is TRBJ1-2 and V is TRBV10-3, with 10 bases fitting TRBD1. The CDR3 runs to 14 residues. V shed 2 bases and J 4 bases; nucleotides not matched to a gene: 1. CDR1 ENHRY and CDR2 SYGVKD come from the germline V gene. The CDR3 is CAISEGDRGYGYTF. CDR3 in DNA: TGTGCCATCAGTGAGGGGGACAGGGGCTATGGCTACACCTTC.

The chain's CDR3 is CASSPDRGSNEKLFF. The CDR3 nucleotides are TGTGCCAGCAGCCCCGACAGGGGCAGTAATGAAAAACTGTTTTTT. The rearrangement links TRBV2 to TRBJ1-4, with 8 bases that match TRBD1. V was pared by 6 bases and J by 4 bases, with 7 bases of the junction left unmatched. This CDR3 comprises 15 residues. CDR1 SNHLY and CDR2 FYNNEI come from the germline V gene.

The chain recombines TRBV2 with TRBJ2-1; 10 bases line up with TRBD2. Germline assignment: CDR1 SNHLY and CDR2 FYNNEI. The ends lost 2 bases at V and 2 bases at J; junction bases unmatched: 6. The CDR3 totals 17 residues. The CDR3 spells CASSELGSGRAYNEQFF. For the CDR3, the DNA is TGTGCCAGCAGTGAACTGGGCAGCGGGAGGGCCTACAATGAGCAGTTCTTC.

In DNA form, the CDR3 reads TGCAGTGCTAGTGTCCTGGCGGGGCAAGAGACCCAGTACTTC. Translation gives CSASVLAGQETQYF. The V and J genes are TRBV20-1 and TRBJ2-5; weak D call: TRBD2 (6 bases). V gave up 3 bases and J gave up 2 bases, with 13 bases separating them. CDR3 size: 14 residues. Germline loops: CDR1 DFQATT, CDR2 SNEGSKA (reference sequence).

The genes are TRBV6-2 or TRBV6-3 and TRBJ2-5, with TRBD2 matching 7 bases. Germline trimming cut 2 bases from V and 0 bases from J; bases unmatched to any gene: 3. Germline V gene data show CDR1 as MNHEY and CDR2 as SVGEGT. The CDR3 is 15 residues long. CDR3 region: CASSYTGLYQETQYF. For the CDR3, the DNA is TGTGCCAGCAGTTACACGGGACTATACCAAGAGACCCAGTACTTC.

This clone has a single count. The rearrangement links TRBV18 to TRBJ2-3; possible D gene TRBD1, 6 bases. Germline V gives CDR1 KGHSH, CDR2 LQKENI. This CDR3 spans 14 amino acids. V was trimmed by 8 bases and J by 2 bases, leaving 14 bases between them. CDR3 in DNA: TGTGCCAGCGGGGGCTTCCAAAACACAGATACGCAGTATTTT. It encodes CASGGFQNTDTQYF.